The present T cell receptor beta chain was sequenced within a study of T cells in Graves' hyperthyroidism and ophthalmopathy (dated by TCRdb to between 2018 and 2021). Some background on the complete study: Peripheral blood samples were taken at initial diagnosis, before any treatment was given. A discovery cohort of around 100 patients, approximately 44 with Graves' ophthalmopathy and approximately 60 with stable Graves' hyperthyroidism, was used to find distinguishing TCR V-J signatures. Prospective prediction of ophthalmopathy was tested in an independent validation cohort of 18 to 20 hyperthyroidism patients and some 17 patients who later progressed to ophthalmopathy. For training and testing, the 100 or so patients in the discovery cohort were randomly divided in a 7:3 ratio. In several Graves' hyperthyroidism patients, the study also compared T-cell repertoires from thyroid tissue with T-cell repertoires from blood. Following sampling, methimazole starting at 30 mg daily was given to hyperthyroidism patients, and high-dose intravenous methylprednisolone was given to ophthalmopathy patients. According to the paper, TCR Vbeta CDR3 sequencing was carried out on 135 peripheral blood samples, which came from approximately 43 ophthalmopathy, 75 to 80 hyperthyroidism and approximately 17 progressor patients.

Moderately to severely active disease, a Clinical Activity Score of at least 3, a NOSPECS grade of at least 4, and a duration under 3 months were present in ophthalmopathy patients. Patients with uncontrolled infections, other autoimmune diseases, pregnancy or lactation were excluded. Clinical symptoms, serum thyroxine and TRAb, thyroid ultrasound, and orbital computed tomography formed the basis for the diagnoses. PBMCs were separated from roughly 9.3 ml of fresh peripheral blood using Ficoll-Paque density gradient centrifugation. Total RNA was extracted with Trizol reagent, and quality was checked on an Agilent 2100 Bioanalyzer. What the work shows at the level of the full study, not this receptor alone: Most expanded thyroid clonotypes (frequency above 0.001) were also detected in blood, a finding suggesting that blood repertoires may reflect thyroid immune responses. In validation, the model predicted progression to ophthalmopathy with 60% to 71% sensitivity and around 72% specificity, a median of approximately 6.5 months before onset. No statistical method was used to set the sample size in advance, and investigators knew the group allocation. A 13 V-J signature model separated ophthalmopathy from stable hyperthyroidism, with roughly 88% sensitivity and 81.08% specificity in cross-validation and 80%/75% in testing.

The TCR beta CDR3 regions were amplified from the RNA transcripts. A first-round RT-PCR of the TCR CDR3 used the HTBI primer set with the Qiagen OneStep RT-PCR kit. The libraries were constructed in a second round of multiplex PCR and then size-selected and purified. Libraries were sequenced paired-end with 100 bp reads on an Illumina HiSeq2000. In the original analysis: Raw data were processed with SOAPnuke, discarding reads with adapters, uncalled bases, mean Phred below 15, or no exact constant-primer or identifier match. High-quality paired reads were merged using COPE v1.2.5, and each unique nucleotide sequence was defined as a clonotype. MiTCR v1.1 was used to align clonotypes to the IMGT TRBV, TRBD and TRBJ reference segments. Analysis was restricted to V-J combinations with a frequency above 0.0001, which covered about 99% of repertoires. A TCS score was defined as the ratio between F50 (clonal expansion) and ExV (chaos), using BLOSUM62-based TCRdist between CDR3 peptides within each V-J. Welch's t-statistics and random forest reduced around 520 V-J features to 13, which were used in a naive Bayes classifier (R e1071). TCRdb applied fastp at Q25 and MiXCR to the public reads, then kept only in-frame beta chains. Every entry covers one CDR3 protein and lists the most common genes and DNA from its rows. V and J calls and clone size were set by TCRdb, not the authors. For this sample there are some 570,000 distinct CDR3 sequences; around 14% appear just once. The top ten constitute about 6.6% of the sample.

This clonotype turned up a few times. Its cognate antigen has yet to be identified. It has no much larger one-base neighbor in the sample; base qualities were not kept. Counted from cysteine to phenylalanine, this CDR3 has 19 amino acids. Here the CDR3 DNA is all that survives: 57 bases in frame from base 1. CDR1 SGHKS and CDR2 YYEKEE were looked up in the germline V gene (reference sequence). For this chain, trimming is 3 bases at the V end and 1 base at the J end, and the number of junction bases without a gene match is 10. The sequenced material came from blood. This receptor was obtained from a woman between 18 and 29 years old with Graves' ophthalmopathy. The chain employs TRBV5-5 and TRBJ2-2, and 12 junction bases match TRBD1. The DNA is TGTGCCAGCAGCTCCGGGACAGGGGGCTGGGTGCGGAACACCGGGGAGCTGTTTTTT. This is translated as CASSSGTGGWVRNTGELFF.